This TCR beta chain was obtained from a study of blood T cell repertoires in COVID-19. The repertoire was sequenced with immunoSEQ multiplex PCR; TCRdb's copy has only in-frame clones and lacks some. Of 260,000 or so clones in the sample, about four fifths were seen once. Germline CDR1 is SGHDT and CDR2 is YYEEEE. V was cut by 4 bases and J by 1 base, with 14 bases left in between. The CDR3 has 15 amino acids. The sequencing sample was made of PBMCs or T cells enriched from blood (not recorded which). The V call is TRBV5-6, the J call TRBJ1-1; D gene uncertain. The TCR comes from a middle-aged woman who had been exposed to COVID-19. The CDR3 DNA reads as TGTGCCAGCAGCCCCACCGAGACTCCGAACACTGAAGCTTTCTTT. As protein: CASSPTETPNTEAFF.